This T cell receptor beta chain was retrieved from a study of blood T cell repertoires in COVID-19. At the level of the study: Some COVID-19 samples were acute and others convalescent; all came from the United States, Italy and Spain. Sources were T cells, B-cell-depleted T cells, or PBMCs; the material itself was cDNA or gDNA.

The V end was cut by 2 bases, the J end by 12 bases, with 11 bases between. Germline CDR1 is MDHEN and CDR2 is SYDVKM. The CDR3 consists of 13 residues. Authors' methods: Reference gene primer amplification yielded estimated nucleated cell counts. The assay was immunoSEQ multiplex PCR, and TCRdb's table has in-frame clones only and misses some. The V and J calls and clone size come from that table; D and trimming were worked out from the DNA. The sample gives around 240,000 clones, roughly four fifths of which show up once; around 7.2% is in the top ten. The receptor was derived from a woman aged 45-65 years with acute or convalescent COVID-19. V gene TRBV28 combines with J gene TRBJ1-6, with no clear D. The sample consisted of peripheral blood. The CDR3 spells CASSLAGVIPLHF. The CDR3 bases are TGTGCCAGCAGTTTAGCCGGGGTGATACCCCTCCACTTT.